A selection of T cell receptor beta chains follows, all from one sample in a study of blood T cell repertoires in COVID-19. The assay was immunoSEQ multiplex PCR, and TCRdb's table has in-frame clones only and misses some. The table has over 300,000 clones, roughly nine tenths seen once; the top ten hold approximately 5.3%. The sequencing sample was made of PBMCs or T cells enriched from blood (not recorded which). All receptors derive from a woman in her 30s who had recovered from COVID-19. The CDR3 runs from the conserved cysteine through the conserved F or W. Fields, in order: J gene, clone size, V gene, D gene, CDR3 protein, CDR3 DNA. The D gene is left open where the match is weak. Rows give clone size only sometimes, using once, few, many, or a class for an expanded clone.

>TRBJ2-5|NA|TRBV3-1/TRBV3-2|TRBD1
CASSQAQGVGETQYF
TGTGCCAGCAGCCAAGCACAGGGGGTTGGAGAGACCCAGTACTTC
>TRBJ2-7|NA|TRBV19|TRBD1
CASKGGLRQGRYEQYF
TGTGCCAGTAAGGGCGGCCTCAGACAGGGCCGCTACGAGCAGTACTTC
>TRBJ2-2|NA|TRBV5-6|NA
CASSFSGGYTGELFF
TGTGCCAGCAGCTTTTCCGGCGGATACACCGGGGAGCTGTTTTTT
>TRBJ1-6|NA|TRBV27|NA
CASTEGISSYNSPLHF
TGTGCCAGCACCGAGGGCATAAGCTCCTATAATTCACCCCTCCACTTT
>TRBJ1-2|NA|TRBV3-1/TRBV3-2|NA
CASSQMDRNYGYTF
TGTGCCAGCAGCCAAATGGACAGAAACTATGGCTACACCTTC
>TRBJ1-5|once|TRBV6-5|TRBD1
CASRPGTGINQPQHF
TGTGCCAGCAGACCTGGGACAGGGATCAATCAGCCCCAGCATTTT
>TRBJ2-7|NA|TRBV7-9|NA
CASSPQISEGYEQYF
TGTGCCAGCAGCCCCCAAATCAGCGAAGGCTACGAGCAGTACTTC
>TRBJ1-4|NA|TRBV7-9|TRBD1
CASRTTGANEKLFF
TGTGCCAGCAGGACGACAGGGGCTAATGAAAAACTGTTTTTT
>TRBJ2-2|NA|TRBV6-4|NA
CASSDSPEGGELFF
TGTGCCAGCAGTGACTCTCCAGAGGGCGGGGAGCTGTTTTTT
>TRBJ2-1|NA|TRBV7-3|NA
CASSAGAGYNEQFF
TGTGCCAGCAGCGCTGGGGCCGGGTACAATGAGCAGTTCTTC
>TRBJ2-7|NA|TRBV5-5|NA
CASSVDYRAPSYF
TGTGCCAGCAGCGTTGACTACAGGGCACCCTCGTACTTC
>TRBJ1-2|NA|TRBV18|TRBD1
CASSPPTGGQSYTF
TGTGCCAGCTCACCACCTACAGGGGGACAGAGCTACACCTTC
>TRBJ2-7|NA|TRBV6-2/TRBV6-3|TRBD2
CASSQSGNRYEQYF
TGTGCCAGCAGTCAGAGCGGGAACAGATACGAGCAGTACTTC
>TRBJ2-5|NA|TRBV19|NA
CASSNRGAETQYF
TGTGCCAGTAGTAACCGGGGGGCTGAGACCCAGTACTTC
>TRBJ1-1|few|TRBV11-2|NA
CASSSSRDTEAFF
TGTGCCAGCAGCTCATCCAGGGACACTGAAGCTTTCTTT
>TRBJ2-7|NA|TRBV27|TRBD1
CASSLAGQGPYEQYF
TGTGCCAGCAGCCTGGCGGGACAGGGACCCTACGAGCAGTACTTC
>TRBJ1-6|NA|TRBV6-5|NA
CASSPQLSYNSPLHF
TGTGCCAGCAGCCCACAGCTCTCCTATAATTCACCCCTCCACTTT
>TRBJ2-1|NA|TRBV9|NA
CASSGSQYNEQFF
TGTGCCAGCAGCGGTAGCCAGTACAATGAGCAGTTCTTC
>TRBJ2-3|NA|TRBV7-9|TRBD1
CASTPRRTGPSGSQYF
TGTGCCAGCACCCCACGTCGGACAGGGCCCTCGGGGTCGCAGTATTTT
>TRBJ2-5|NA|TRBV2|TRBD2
CASTPGLAGVKTQYF
TGTGCCAGCACCCCCGGACTAGCGGGCGTAAAGACCCAGTACTTC
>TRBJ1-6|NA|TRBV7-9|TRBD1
CASSSETLGTGAQPPLHF
TGTGCCAGCAGCTCGGAAACGCTCGGGACAGGGGCGCAACCTCCCCTCCACTTT
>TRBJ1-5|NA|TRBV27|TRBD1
CASKADRGGYSNQPQHF
TGTGCCAGCAAAGCGGACAGGGGAGGATATAGCAATCAGCCCCAGCATTTT
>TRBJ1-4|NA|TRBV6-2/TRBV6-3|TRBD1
CASSYQGQGYEKLFF
TGTGCCAGCAGTTACCAGGGACAGGGCTATGAAAAACTGTTTTTT
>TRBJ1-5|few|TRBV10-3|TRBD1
CAISRTGDSNQPQHF
TGTGCCATCAGTCGGACAGGGGATAGCAATCAGCCCCAGCATTTT
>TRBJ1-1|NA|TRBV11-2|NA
CASSLGGLNTEAFF
TGTGCCAGCAGCTTGGGGGGTTTGAACACTGAAGCTTTCTTT
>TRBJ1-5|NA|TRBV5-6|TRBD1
CASGRDSNYSNQPQHF
TGTGCCAGCGGCAGGGACAGCAATTATAGCAATCAGCCCCAGCATTTT